These T cell receptor beta chains were read from a single sample in a study of shared clonotypes between healthy human individuals. Sequenced by immunoSEQ multiplex PCR; TCRdb stores in-frame clones only, minus some. The repertoire holds about 2.2 million clones, with approximately 94% as singletons. The sequencing sample was made of naive CD8+ T cells from PBMCs. Source of these receptors: a young man in good health. Some clones in this sample may be carry-over from other donors' samples. Both conserved end residues are part of each CDR3. The D gene is left open where the match is weak. The size of a clone is reported for some rows only, either as once, few or many, or as a class for expanded clones.

v_call	d_call	j_call	clone_size	cdr3_aa	cdr3_nt
TRBV5-6	-	TRBJ2-7	-	CASSRQRAYEQYF	TGTGCCAGCAGCCGACAGAGAGCCTACGAGCAGTACTTC
TRBV6-6	-	TRBJ2-3	-	CASSEGLEFSDTQYF	TGTGCCAGCAGTGAGGGACTCGAGTTTTCAGATACGCAGTATTTT
TRBV15	TRBD2	TRBJ2-2	-	CATSRDRGTSSAGELFF	TGTGCCACCAGCAGGGACCGTGGGACTAGCAGCGCCGGGGAGCTGTTTTTT
TRBV7-3	-	TRBJ2-2	-	CASSPYTGELFF	TGTGCCAGCAGCCCATACACCGGGGAGCTGTTTTTT
TRBV9	-	TRBJ1-2	-	CASSVSDSNYGYTF	TGTGCCAGCAGCGTTAGCGATTCTAACTATGGCTACACCTTC
TRBV6-1	-	TRBJ1-5	-	CASSEWVTPDQPQHF	TGTGCCAGCAGTGAATGGGTGACCCCAGACCAGCCCCAGCATTTT
TRBV5-4	-	TRBJ2-3	-	CASSLAGPTQYF	TGTGCCAGCAGCTTGGCCGGGCCCACGCAGTATTTT
TRBV2	TRBD2	TRBJ2-1	-	CASSEYLLADEQFF	TGTGCCAGCAGTGAATACCTACTAGCGGATGAGCAGTTCTTC
TRBV29-1	-	TRBJ2-5	-	CSVEVGSGSGETQYF	TGCAGCGTTGAAGTGGGTAGCGGTTCGGGAGAGACCCAGTACTTC
TRBV11-3	-	TRBJ2-1	-	CASSSGWNEQFF	TGTGCCAGCAGCTCTGGGTGGAATGAGCAGTTCTTC
TRBV30	-	TRBJ1-2	-	CARGWNYGYTF	TGTGCCCGGGGGTGGAATTATGGCTACACCTTC
TRBV7-2	TRBD1	TRBJ1-1	once	CASSWMTGANTEAFF	TGTGCCAGCAGCTGGATGACAGGGGCGAACACTGAAGCTTTCTTT
TRBV5-1	-	TRBJ1-4	-	CASSLGGSLNEKLFF	TGCGCCAGCAGCTTGGGCGGGTCACTCAATGAAAAACTGTTTTTT
TRBV13	TRBD1	TRBJ1-3	-	CASSYRGPGNTIYF	TGTGCCAGCAGCTACAGGGGGCCAGGAAACACCATATATTTT
TRBV27	TRBD1	TRBJ1-4	-	CASSFGQGTAANEKLFF	TGTGCCAGCAGTTTTGGACAGGGTACGGCAGCTAATGAAAAACTGTTTTTT
TRBV9	-	TRBJ1-5	few	CASSGGNQPQHF	TGTGCCAGCAGCGGAGGCAATCAGCCCCAGCATTTT
TRBV29-1	-	TRBJ1-1	-	CSVGGAEAFF	TGCAGCGTTGGTGGGGCTGAAGCTTTCTTT
TRBV4-1	-	TRBJ2-7	-	CASSQAEGAYEQYF	TGCGCCAGCAGCCAAGCGGAGGGGGCCTACGAGCAGTACTTC
TRBV4-2	TRBD1	TRBJ2-5	-	CASSSGQGGAYETQYF	TGTGCCAGCTCCTCCGGACAGGGTGGGGCCTACGAGACCCAGTACTTC
TRBV7-9	TRBD2	TRBJ2-7	-	CASSVSGRGEQYF	TGTGCCAGCAGCGTTAGCGGGAGGGGGGAGCAGTACTTC
TRBV6-1	TRBD1	TRBJ2-3	-	CASSEMGQGVTDTQYF	TGTGCCAGCAGTGAAATGGGACAGGGGGTCACAGATACGCAGTATTTT
TRBV5-1	-	TRBJ1-1	-	CASSLSGPPAFF	TGCGCCAGCAGCTTATCGGGTCCCCCAGCTTTCTTT
TRBV5-1	-	TRBJ1-1	-	CASSPVQNTEAFF	TGCGCCAGCAGCCCGGTCCAGAACACTGAAGCTTTCTTT
TRBV7-6	TRBD1	TRBJ2-3	-	CASSSITGGTDTQYF	TGTGCCAGCAGCTCAATAACAGGGGGCACAGATACGCAGTATTTT
TRBV30	TRBD1	TRBJ2-1	-	CAWGTGQSYNEQFF	TGTGCCTGGGGGACGGGACAGTCCTACAATGAGCAGTTCTTC
TRBV29-1	-	TRBJ2-3	-	CSVEFRGFTDTQYF	TGCAGCGTTGAGTTTAGGGGGTTCACAGATACGCAGTATTTT
TRBV19	-	TRBJ1-5	-	CASSISSSSNQPQHF	TGTGCCAGTAGTATTAGCAGCAGTAGCAATCAGCCCCAGCATTTT
TRBV5-1	-	TRBJ2-5	-	CASSLGAAIPWETQYF	TGCGCCAGCAGCTTGGGGGCAGCGATTCCCTGGGAGACCCAGTACTTC
TRBV29-1	TRBD1	TRBJ1-2	once	CSVVTDRGLNYGYTF	TGCAGCGTCGTTACCGACAGGGGCCTTAACTATGGCTACACCTTC
TRBV27	-	TRBJ2-1	-	CASTPRVGNEQFF	TGTGCCTCCACTCCCAGGGTAGGCAATGAGCAGTTCTTC
TRBV27	-	TRBJ1-4	-	CASSLLWGNEKLFF	TGTGCCAGCAGTTTATTGTGGGGTAATGAAAAACTGTTTTTT
TRBV5-6	-	TRBJ2-2	few	CASSLTVNTGELFF	TGTGCCAGCAGCTTGACAGTGAACACCGGGGAGCTGTTTTTT
TRBV15	-	TRBJ2-5	-	CATSRVGSGRETQYF	TGTGCCACCAGCAGAGTAGGTTCCGGACGAGAGACCCAGTACTTC
TRBV7-6	-	TRBJ2-7	few	CASSPDRDWPYEQYF	TGTGCCAGCAGCCCAGACCGGGACTGGCCGTACGAGCAGTACTTC
TRBV27	-	TRBJ2-1	-	CASSPRGDSRNNEQFF	TGTGCCAGCAGCCCCAGGGGGGACAGCAGAAACAATGAGCAGTTCTTC
TRBV6-5	-	TRBJ1-2	-	CASSYSTANYGYTF	TGTGCCAGCAGTTACTCTACGGCCAATTATGGCTACACCTTC
TRBV28	-	TRBJ1-3	-	CASSGPRSGNTIYF	TGTGCCAGCAGCGGTCCGCGCTCTGGAAACACCATATATTTT
TRBV28	-	TRBJ2-7	-	CASSLEVASSSSYEQYF	TGTGCCAGCAGTTTAGAGGTGGCTAGCTCGTCCTCCTACGAGCAGTACTTC
TRBV15	-	TRBJ2-7	-	CATSRDPPGPEQYF	TGTGCCACCAGCAGAGATCCCCCCGGCCCCGAGCAGTACTTC
TRBV27	TRBD2	TRBJ2-1	-	CASSFQRDLYNEQFF	TGTGCCAGCAGTTTCCAGCGGGACCTATACAATGAGCAGTTCTTC
TRBV28	TRBD2	TRBJ2-2	once	CASRLAGYYTGELFF	TGTGCCAGCAGATTAGCGGGGTATTACACCGGGGAGCTGTTTTTT
TRBV9	-	TRBJ2-1	-	CASSGPGEQFF	TGTGCCAGCAGCGGGCCCGGTGAGCAGTTCTTC
TRBV7-3	-	TRBJ2-1	-	CASSLTSGLRDEQFF	TGTGCCAGCAGCTTAACTAGCGGACTTAGGGATGAGCAGTTCTTC
TRBV27	TRBD2	TRBJ2-1	-	CASSPTGTSGMDEQFF	TGTGCCAGCAGTCCAACCGGGACTAGCGGGATGGATGAGCAGTTCTTC
TRBV6-5	-	TRBJ1-2	-	CASGFSGGPNYGYTF	TGTGCCAGCGGATTCTCCGGGGGCCCTAACTATGGCTACACCTTC
TRBV6-1	TRBD2	TRBJ2-7	-	CASSESSGRFYYEQYF	TGTGCCAGCAGTGAATCTAGCGGGAGATTTTACTACGAGCAGTACTTC
TRBV27	-	TRBJ2-2	-	CASSFATGELFF	TGTGCCAGCAGTTTTGCTACCGGGGAGCTGTTTTTT
TRBV18	TRBD1	TRBJ1-4	-	CASSPRTGWREKLFF	TGTGCCAGCTCACCAAGGACAGGGTGGAGGGAAAAACTGTTTTTT
TRBV9	-	TRBJ1-1	-	CASSVGGATEAFF	TGTGCCAGCAGCGTGGGAGGGGCGACTGAAGCTTTCTTT
TRBV27	-	TRBJ1-5	few	CASSSRDGNNQPQHF	TGTGCCAGCAGTTCCCGGGACGGAAACAATCAGCCCCAGCATTTT
TRBV27	-	TRBJ1-5	-	CASSLFPPRPRGQPQHF	TGTGCCAGCAGTTTATTCCCCCCCAGGCCCCGGGGTCAGCCCCAGCATTTT
TRBV28	TRBD1	TRBJ1-3	-	CASRDRGAGNTIYF	TGTGCCAGCAGGGACAGGGGGGCTGGAAACACCATATATTTT
TRBV30	-	TRBJ1-5	few	CAWSEAGVSNQPQHF	TGTGCCTGGAGTGAGGCAGGGGTTAGCAATCAGCCCCAGCATTTT
TRBV10-3	-	TRBJ2-3	-	CAISELGAEADTQYF	TGTGCCATCAGTGAGTTGGGGGCTGAAGCAGATACGCAGTATTTT